A selection of T cell receptor beta chains follows, all from one sample in a study of T cell responses to AZD1222 COVID-19 vaccine. Sequencing was performed with immunoSEQ multiplex PCR; in TCRdb, only in-frame clones are kept and a portion is missing. The repertoire includes 55,000 to 75,000 clones, around 85% of them detected once, and about a fifth sits in the top ten. The source material was peripheral blood, sampled on day 0 of AZD1222 vaccination. The origin of the receptors is an adult in good health. CDR3s include the opening cysteine and the closing phenylalanine or tryptophan. Each record gives: J gene, D gene, clone size, V gene, CDR3 protein, CDR3 DNA. D genes are given only for firm matches. Rows give clone size only sometimes, using once, few, many, or a class for an expanded clone.

j_call: TRBJ1-1
d_call: TRBD1
clone_size: NA
v_call: TRBV5-1
cdr3_aa: CASSGTDTEAFF
cdr3_nt: TGCGCCAGCAGCGGGACAGACACTGAAGCTTTCTTT

j_call: TRBJ1-1
d_call: TRBD1
clone_size: NA
v_call: TRBV4-1
cdr3_aa: CASTRDSMNTEAFF
cdr3_nt: TGCGCCAGCACCCGGGACAGTATGAACACTGAAGCTTTCTTT

j_call: TRBJ2-7
d_call: NA
clone_size: few
v_call: TRBV7-2
cdr3_aa: CASSLRGLEQYF
cdr3_nt: TGTGCCAGCAGCTTAAGAGGGCTCGAGCAGTACTTC

j_call: TRBJ1-2
d_call: NA
clone_size: NA
v_call: TRBV5-4
cdr3_aa: CASSLARQLYGYTF
cdr3_nt: TGTGCCAGCAGCTTGGCCAGACAGCTCTATGGCTACACCTTC

j_call: TRBJ1-1
d_call: NA
clone_size: few
v_call: TRBV7-9
cdr3_aa: CASGGMNTEAFF
cdr3_nt: TGTGCCAGCGGGGGGATGAACACTGAAGCTTTCTTT

j_call: TRBJ2-3
d_call: TRBD2
clone_size: once
v_call: TRBV7-6
cdr3_aa: CASRKLGPSSGDSDTQYF
cdr3_nt: TGTGCCAGCAGAAAACTAGGCCCTAGTAGCGGGGACTCAGATACGCAGTATTTT

j_call: TRBJ1-1
d_call: NA
clone_size: NA
v_call: TRBV12-3/TRBV12-4
cdr3_aa: CASTEWQREAFF
cdr3_nt: TGTGCCAGCACAGAGTGGCAAAGAGAAGCTTTCTTT

j_call: TRBJ2-7
d_call: TRBD1
clone_size: NA
v_call: TRBV10-3
cdr3_aa: CAISDQSTGAYEQYF
cdr3_nt: TGTGCCATCAGTGACCAATCGACAGGGGCCTACGAGCAGTACTTC

j_call: TRBJ2-2
d_call: NA
clone_size: NA
v_call: TRBV6-5
cdr3_aa: CASRRDPNTGELFF
cdr3_nt: TGTGCCAGCAGGAGGGACCCTAACACCGGGGAGCTGTTTTTT

j_call: TRBJ1-5
d_call: TRBD1
clone_size: NA
v_call: TRBV19
cdr3_aa: CASSRRDRGQPQHF
cdr3_nt: TGTGCCAGTAGTCGCCGGGACAGGGGTCAGCCCCAGCATTTT

j_call: TRBJ2-7
d_call: TRBD1
clone_size: few
v_call: TRBV5-4
cdr3_aa: CASSWGTGSSYEQYF
cdr3_nt: TGTGCCAGCAGCTGGGGGACAGGGAGCTCCTACGAGCAGTACTTC

j_call: TRBJ2-2
d_call: NA
clone_size: NA
v_call: TRBV5-4
cdr3_aa: CASSDKNTGELFF
cdr3_nt: TGTGCCAGCAGCGATAAGAACACCGGGGAGCTGTTTTTT

j_call: TRBJ2-3
d_call: NA
clone_size: NA
v_call: TRBV7-3
cdr3_aa: CASSLMGGTDTQYF
cdr3_nt: TGTGCCAGCAGCTTAATGGGGGGCACAGATACGCAGTATTTT

j_call: TRBJ1-6
d_call: NA
clone_size: NA
v_call: TRBV6-6
cdr3_aa: CASSYTGSPLHF
cdr3_nt: TGTGCCAGCAGTTATACCGGGTCTCCTCTCCACTTT

j_call: TRBJ1-2
d_call: NA
clone_size: NA
v_call: TRBV30
cdr3_aa: CAWATLRSDGYTF
cdr3_nt: TGTGCCTGGGCCACCCTACGTAGTGATGGCTACACCTTC

j_call: TRBJ2-7
d_call: TRBD2
clone_size: NA
v_call: TRBV9
cdr3_aa: CASSRAGGTYEQYF
cdr3_nt: TGTGCCAGCAGCCGGGCGGGGGGAACCTACGAGCAGTACTTC

j_call: TRBJ2-5
d_call: NA
clone_size: NA
v_call: TRBV3-1/TRBV3-2
cdr3_aa: CASSQVAGAQVTQYF
cdr3_nt: TGTGCCAGCAGCCAAGTCGCAGGGGCACAGGTGACCCAGTACTTC

j_call: TRBJ2-3
d_call: NA
clone_size: NA
v_call: TRBV9
cdr3_aa: CAAARGSTDTQYF
cdr3_nt: TGTGCCGCCGCACGGGGGAGCACAGATACGCAGTATTTT

j_call: TRBJ2-3
d_call: TRBD2
clone_size: NA
v_call: TRBV19
cdr3_aa: CASSERGDLTDTQYF
cdr3_nt: TGTGCCAGTTCGGAGCGGGGCGATCTCACAGATACGCAGTATTTT

j_call: TRBJ2-3
d_call: NA
clone_size: NA
v_call: TRBV15
cdr3_aa: CATSSYLAETDTQYF
cdr3_nt: TGTGCCACCAGCAGCTACTTAGCGGAAACAGATACGCAGTATTTT

j_call: TRBJ1-2
d_call: TRBD1
clone_size: NA
v_call: TRBV6-5
cdr3_aa: CASNAGTAVGGYTF
cdr3_nt: TGTGCCAGCAATGCAGGGACAGCAGTAGGTGGCTACACCTTC

j_call: TRBJ1-6
d_call: NA
clone_size: few
v_call: TRBV2
cdr3_aa: CASSEVGGPTFSPLHF
cdr3_nt: TGTGCCAGCAGTGAAGTTGGGGGCCCTACTTTTTCACCCCTCCACTTT

j_call: TRBJ2-2
d_call: NA
clone_size: NA
v_call: TRBV4-1
cdr3_aa: CASSQGNRAFANTGELFF
cdr3_nt: TGCGCCAGCAGCCAGGGGAACAGGGCTTTCGCGAACACCGGGGAGCTGTTTTTT

j_call: TRBJ1-1
d_call: NA
clone_size: NA
v_call: TRBV7-2
cdr3_aa: CASSPGGQGRNTEAFF
cdr3_nt: TGTGCCAGCAGCCCCGGCGGGCAGGGGAGGAACACTGAAGCTTTCTTT

j_call: TRBJ1-2
d_call: NA
clone_size: NA
v_call: TRBV3-1/TRBV3-2
cdr3_aa: CASSSEGRNYGYTF
cdr3_nt: TGTGCCAGCAGCTCAGAGGGGCGAAACTATGGCTACACCTTC